This TCR beta chain was captured by sequencing in a study of cytomegalovirus exposure and HLA in healthy donors. On the study more broadly: A prior analysis found roughly 110 million unique TCR beta sequences from 170 million or so T cells. Points from the study as a whole: Earlier analysis yielded a pattern in which most TCR beta V segments were productive about 90% or about 30% of the time. In a later analysis, TCR beta V- and J-gene trimming showed a link to a missense DCLRE1C variant. Associated with cytomegalovirus, according to the listing, were 150 to 200 TCR beta chains.

CDR3 length: 13 amino acids. V lost 3 bases, J lost 0 bases, and 5 bases lay in between. Germline values: CDR1 MDHEN, CDR2 SYDVKM. 13 Jbeta primers and 60 Vbeta primers were used for the PCR. Data came from immunoSEQ multiplex PCR; TCRdb stores just in-frame clones and leaves some out. The sample gives roughly 190,000 clones, around 87% of which show up once; roughly 0.98% is in the top ten. Concerning this clone itself: No antigen is known for it.

The chain is built from TRBV28 and TRBJ1-1; D is undetermined. The sequenced sample was PBMCs. This receptor was obtained from a boy between 2 and 10 years old in good health and CMV-seronegative. The CDR3 DNA follows: TGTGCCAGCAGTTTCGAGGTGAACACTGAAGCTTTCTTT. Protein product: CASSFEVNTEAFF.